The rows below give T cell receptor beta chains drawn from one sample of a study of blood T cell repertoires in COVID-19. TCRdb keeps only in-frame clones here, not all; method: immunoSEQ multiplex PCR. The data contain about 270,000 clones, approximately 83% of them singletons. The sequencing sample was made of peripheral blood. The receptors originated from a human donor in a cohort sampled during active COVID-19. Each CDR3 is given with its conserved first and last residue. The D gene is left open where the match is weak. For some rows the clone size is stated as once, few or many, or as a class when expanded; others skip it.

V: TRBV2; D: NA; J: TRBJ2-7; size: NA; DNA: TGTGCCAGCAGGAGGACTGACGACGGGTACGAGCAGTACTTC; CDR3: CASRRTDDGYEQYF
V: TRBV30; D: TRBD2; J: TRBJ2-1; size: NA; DNA: TGTGCCTGGAGATTAGCGGGAGGGGGCGATGAGCAGTTCTTC; CDR3: CAWRLAGGGDEQFF
V: TRBV29-1; D: TRBD1; J: TRBJ1-1; size: NA; DNA: TGCAGCGTTGAAGATCAGGGGGTCACTGAAGCTTTCTTT; CDR3: CSVEDQGVTEAFF
V: TRBV7-9; D: NA; J: TRBJ1-5; size: NA; DNA: TGTGCCAGCAGCTTAAATGCAGGTTCCGATCAGCCCCAGCATTTT; CDR3: CASSLNAGSDQPQHF
V: TRBV10-1; D: TRBD2; J: TRBJ2-1; size: NA; DNA: TGCGCCAGCAGTGAGAGCGGGAGGACCTACAATGAGCAGTTCTTC; CDR3: CASSESGRTYNEQFF
V: TRBV14; D: TRBD1; J: TRBJ2-5; size: NA; DNA: TGTGCCAGCAGCCAAATCGGGACAGGGCGGGAGACCCAGTACTTC; CDR3: CASSQIGTGRETQYF
V: TRBV6-6; D: TRBD2; J: TRBJ2-7; size: NA; DNA: TGTGCCAGCAGCCCCCCGAGTAGCGGGGCACAGTACTTC; CDR3: CASSPPSSGAQYF
V: TRBV5-4; D: TRBD1; J: TRBJ1-3; size: few; DNA: TGTGCCAGCAGCTCAGGGACAGCCTCTGGAAACACCATATATTTT; CDR3: CASSSGTASGNTIYF
V: TRBV28; D: TRBD1; J: TRBJ2-3; size: NA; DNA: TGTGCCAGCAGTTTATCCAGGGGAGGGACAGGGGGCCTCCTGAGGACAGATACGCAGTATTTT; CDR3: CASSLSRGGTGGLLRTDTQYF
V: TRBV2; D: TRBD1; J: TRBJ2-6; size: NA; DNA: TGTGCCAGCGGACAGGGAATCGGTGGGGCCAACGTCCTGACTTTC; CDR3: CASGQGIGGANVLTF
V: TRBV28; D: NA; J: TRBJ2-7; size: NA; DNA: TGTGCCAGCAGTTTAATGGGGGGGCAAGGGTACGAGCAGTACTTC; CDR3: CASSLMGGQGYEQYF
V: TRBV11-2; D: TRBD1; J: TRBJ1-2; size: few; DNA: TGTGCCAGCAGCTTATCGGGACAGGGTTCAACCCGCTATGGCTACACCTTC; CDR3: CASSLSGQGSTRYGYTF
V: TRBV6-5; D: TRBD2; J: TRBJ2-7; size: NA; DNA: TGTGCCAGCAACCTAGCGGGAGGGGGGTACGAGCAGTACTTC; CDR3: CASNLAGGGYEQYF
V: TRBV6-5; D: TRBD2; J: TRBJ2-3; size: NA; DNA: TGTGCCAGCGGGATGGGAGGGGAGAGCACAGATACGCAGTATTTT; CDR3: CASGMGGESTDTQYF
V: TRBV14; D: NA; J: TRBJ2-4; size: NA; DNA: TGTGCCAGCAGCCGAGGGGGGGCAGCCAAAAACATTCAGTACTTC; CDR3: CASSRGGAAKNIQYF
V: TRBV24-1; D: NA; J: TRBJ2-5; size: NA; DNA: TGTGCCACCAGTGATACGACACAGAACCAAGAGACCCAGTACTTC; CDR3: CATSDTTQNQETQYF
V: TRBV10-3; D: TRBD1; J: TRBJ1-5; size: NA; DNA: TGTGCCATCAGAGGGGGCTTACGGCAGCCCCAGCATTTT; CDR3: CAIRGGLRQPQHF
V: TRBV15; D: TRBD1; J: TRBJ1-2; size: NA; DNA: TGTGCCACCAGCCCGGACAGGGTGAAATATGGCTACACCTTC; CDR3: CATSPDRVKYGYTF
V: TRBV12-3/TRBV12-4; D: NA; J: TRBJ2-5; size: NA; DNA: TGTGCCAGTGGAGGGTTACAAGAGACCCAGTACTTC; CDR3: CASGGLQETQYF
V: TRBV18; D: NA; J: TRBJ2-3; size: NA; DNA: TGTGCCAGCTCAGCGACTGTCGCAGATACGCAGTATTTT; CDR3: CASSATVADTQYF
V: TRBV28; D: NA; J: TRBJ2-1; size: NA; DNA: TGTGCCTCCAAAGGAGGAGCGTCCCGAAATGAGCAGTTCTTC; CDR3: CASKGGASRNEQFF
V: TRBV6-5; D: TRBD2; J: TRBJ2-7; size: once; DNA: TGTGCCAGCAAAGGCGGGAGCTCCTACGAGCAGTACTTC; CDR3: CASKGGSSYEQYF
V: TRBV19; D: NA; J: TRBJ1-5; size: NA; DNA: TGTGCCAGCAAATCCAGGGTTGGCAATCAGCCCCAGCATTTT; CDR3: CASKSRVGNQPQHF
V: TRBV24-1; D: TRBD2; J: TRBJ2-2; size: once; DNA: TGTGCCACCAGCTCAAGCGGGAGGACCACCGGGGAGCTGTTTTTT; CDR3: CATSSSGRTTGELFF
V: TRBV6-5; D: NA; J: TRBJ2-5; size: once; DNA: TGTGCCAGCAGTAGGCTAGGTGACGGTAAAGAGACCCAGTACTTC; CDR3: CASSRLGDGKETQYF
V: TRBV5-4; D: NA; J: TRBJ2-7; size: NA; DNA: TGTGCCAGCAGCTTGGATACCTTGGGGAGCTACGAGCAGTACTTC; CDR3: CASSLDTLGSYEQYF
V: TRBV6-5; D: TRBD2; J: TRBJ2-1; size: few; DNA: TGTGCCAGCAGTACTAGCGGGAGTTGGAATGAGCAGTTCTTC; CDR3: CASSTSGSWNEQFF
V: TRBV28; D: TRBD2; J: TRBJ2-1; size: NA; DNA: TGTGCCAGCAGACCTCAACTAGCGGGAGCTCTTGAGCAGTTCTTC; CDR3: CASRPQLAGALEQFF
V: TRBV5-8; D: TRBD2; J: TRBJ2-1; size: NA; DNA: TGTGCCAGCAGCATCTCCGGGACTATCAATGAGCAGTTCTTC; CDR3: CASSISGTINEQFF
V: TRBV10-3; D: NA; J: TRBJ2-1; size: NA; DNA: TGTGCCATCAGGCACGATATTAGGGGCAATGAGCAGTTCTTC; CDR3: CAIRHDIRGNEQFF
V: TRBV4-2; D: NA; J: TRBJ2-7; size: NA; DNA: TGTGCCAGCAGCCAAGATTTTAGCAACAACGAGCAGTACTTC; CDR3: CASSQDFSNNEQYF
V: TRBV7-9; D: NA; J: TRBJ2-1; size: NA; DNA: TGTGCCAGCAGCTTGGGGGAGGTCAGTCTCAGTGAGCAGTTCTTC; CDR3: CASSLGEVSLSEQFF
V: TRBV7-9; D: NA; J: TRBJ2-3; size: NA; DNA: TGTGCCAGCAGCTCTACACGGGGTTTCTCTAGCACAGATACGCAGTATTTT; CDR3: CASSSTRGFSSTDTQYF
V: TRBV2; D: NA; J: TRBJ1-2; size: NA; DNA: TGTGCCAGCAGTGTCCTTACAGGGAAAATGGGTGGCTACACCTTC; CDR3: CASSVLTGKMGGYTF
V: TRBV20-1; D: NA; J: TRBJ1-1; size: NA; DNA: TGCAAACAGGGTACCGAAGCTTTCTTT; CDR3: CKQGTEAFF
V: TRBV7-2; D: NA; J: TRBJ1-1; size: NA; DNA: TGTGCCAGCAGCTTGCAACAGAGTAACACTGAAGCTTTCTTT; CDR3: CASSLQQSNTEAFF
V: TRBV28; D: NA; J: TRBJ2-5; size: NA; DNA: TGTGCCAGCAGTTTGGGGATAGGGGCCTCCCAAGAGACCCAGTACTTC; CDR3: CASSLGIGASQETQYF
V: TRBV29-1; D: NA; J: TRBJ2-2; size: NA; DNA: TGCAGCGTGCTAGTTTCCGGGGAGCTGTTTTTT; CDR3: CSVLVSGELFF
V: TRBV6-2/TRBV6-3; D: NA; J: TRBJ1-1; size: few; DNA: TGTGCCAGCAGTTACCGCGAGTTTAGTATGACTGAAGCTTTCTTT; CDR3: CASSYREFSMTEAFF
V: TRBV7-9; D: NA; J: TRBJ2-7; size: NA; DNA: TGTGCCAGCAGCCTTGAGGCCCGGGGCTACGAGCAGTACTTC; CDR3: CASSLEARGYEQYF
V: TRBV28; D: NA; J: TRBJ1-5; size: once; DNA: TGTGCCAGCAGGAAGGCTGCGGAGTTGTCCCAGCATTTT; CDR3: CASRKAAELSQHF